Listed below are T cell receptor beta chains from one sample, sequenced in a study of T cell repertoires in cytomegalovirus infection. TCRdb reprocessed the reads with MiXCR, giving one entry per CDR3 protein. The table records roughly 340,000 distinct CDR3 sequences, roughly 29% of them present only once. These receptors' targets are unknown. Sequences were derived from cultured PBMCs, sampled from culture after CMV antigen stimulation. The origin of the receptors is a human donor in good health (CMV status not recorded). Some clones in this sample may be carry-over from other donors' samples. The CDR3 runs from the conserved cysteine through the conserved F or W. A D gene is named only where the DNA matches it firmly. A row's size may be missing; if present it is once, few, many or a size class.

13	TRBV7-2	TRBJ1-5	many	.	TGTGCCAGCAGCTTGACGTTCAATCAGCCCCAGCATTTT	CASSLTFNQPQHF
17	TRBV7-9	TRBJ2-3	.	TRBD2	TGTGCCAGCAGCTCCCCCCAGCGGGAGGGCGTTACAGATACGCAGTATTTT	CASSSPQREGVTDTQYF
12	TRBV28	TRBJ2-7	many	.	TGTGCCACCCGGTTGGTGTCGGAAGAGCAGTACTTC	CATRLVSEEQYF
14	TRBV27	TRBJ2-1	.	TRBD2	TGTGCCAGCAGTCGACTAGCGGGAGATCTTGAGCAGTTCTTC	CASSRLAGDLEQFF
13	TRBV6-1	TRBJ2-1	.	TRBD1	TGTGCCAGCAGTAGTAAACAGGGGGCTGAGCAGTTCTTC	CASSSKQGAEQFF
14	TRBV27	TRBJ2-2	few	.	TGTGCCAGCAGTTTCCGGCCGGACACCGGGGAGCTGTTTTTT	CASSFRPDTGELFF
14	TRBV7-2	TRBJ2-1	many	TRBD2	TGTGCCAGCAGCCCGGGACTAGAGTACAATGAGCAGTTCTTC	CASSPGLEYNEQFF
16	TRBV18	TRBJ2-1	.	.	TGTGCCAGCTCCCCCTGGCCTCCGAGCTCCTACAATGAGCAGTTCTTC	CASSPWPPSSYNEQFF
17	TRBV10-2	TRBJ2-3	many	TRBD2	TGCGCCAGCAGTTCGAGGCGGGGACTAGCGGGGACAGATACGCAGTATTTT	CASSSRRGLAGTDTQYF
15	TRBV11-2	TRBJ2-5	few	TRBD2	TGTGCCAGCAGCTCCTCGGGAGCGGGGCTGGAGACCCAGTACTTC	CASSSSGAGLETQYF
16	TRBV6-6	TRBJ2-1	.	TRBD1	TGTGCCAGCAGTTACGGATCAGGGGGCGTCGACAATGAGCAGTTCTTC	CASSYGSGGVDNEQFF
15	TRBV5-5	TRBJ2-1	few	TRBD2	TGTGCCAGCAGCAACAGACTAGCGGGGTGGGGAGAGCAGTTCTTC	CASSNRLAGWGEQFF
11	TRBV12-3/TRBV12-4	TRBJ2-1	few	.	TGTGCCAGCAGTTTTACCAATGAGCAGTTCTTC	CASSFTNEQFF
15	TRBV24-1	TRBJ2-5	.	TRBD1	TGTGCCACCAGTGAATCCGGACAGGGCGAAGAGACCCAGTACTTC	CATSESGQGEETQYF
16	TRBV7-2	TRBJ2-1	few	TRBD2	TGTGCCAGCAGCCCTTCGGGGGGGTCTTGGCGGAATGAGCAGTTCTTC	CASSPSGGSWRNEQFF
15	TRBV28	TRBJ2-2	many	.	TGTGCCAGCAGCCTCGGGACTCTCGGCGCCGGGGAGCTGTTTTTT	CASSLGTLGAGELFF
15	TRBV5-4	TRBJ2-1	.	.	TGTGCCAGCAGCTTGTTCAACCATTGGACCAATGAGCAGTTCTTC	CASSLFNHWTNEQFF
14	TRBV19	TRBJ2-1	.	.	TGTGCCACCCGCTTGGGGGCCTTGTACAATGAGCAGTTCTTC	CATRLGALYNEQFF
14	TRBV20-1	TRBJ2-2	few	TRBD1	TGCAGTGCTATCACAGGGGGCCCCACCGGGGAGCTGTTTTTT	CSAITGGPTGELFF
14	TRBV6-2/TRBV6-3	TRBJ1-2	.	TRBD1	TGTGCCAGCAGTTACCAAGACAGGGTCTATGGCTACACCTTC	CASSYQDRVYGYTF
17	TRBV6-6	TRBJ1-5	few	.	TGTGCCAGCACCCGACAGGAATTGGGCTGGAGCAATCAGCCCCAGCATTTT	CASTRQELGWSNQPQHF
17	TRBV4-1	TRBJ2-3	.	.	TGCGCCAGCAGCCAAGGGTGGGCATCGAAGGGGGCAGATACGCAGTATTTT	CASSQGWASKGADTQYF
16	TRBV20-1	TRBJ1-5	.	.	TGCAGTGCTAGAGATCTTGGGAGTGTGAGCAATCAGCCCCAGCATTTT	CSARDLGSVSNQPQHF
13	TRBV3-1	TRBJ1-5	many	.	TGTGCCAGCAGCCAAGATATAGGTCAGCCCCAGCATTTT	CASSQDIGQPQHF
17	TRBV20-1	TRBJ2-1	few	.	TGCAGTGCTAGAGACGCCTCTCCGGCGGGAAGGCGCAATGAGCAGTTCTTC	CSARDASPAGRRNEQFF
14	TRBV5-4	TRBJ1-6	.	.	TGTGCCACTAGGGTGGCCGATTATAATTCACCCCTCCACTTT	CATRVADYNSPLHF
13	TRBV20-1	TRBJ2-3	few	.	TGCAGTGCTAGCTCGGGAGCAGGAGATACGCAGTATTTT	CSASSGAGDTQYF
12	TRBV6-6	TRBJ2-7	few	.	TGTGCCAGCACCGAGACAGTTTACGAGCAGTACTTC	CASTETVYEQYF
15	TRBV19	TRBJ2-4	.	.	TGTGCCAGTACCAGCGGAGGAGGGGAACGGTACATTCAGTACTTC	CASTSGGGERYIQYF
15	TRBV29-1	TRBJ1-1	few	TRBD1	TGCAGCGTTGCGCCAAGGGACAGAGGGCCCACTGAAGCTTTCTTT	CSVAPRDRGPTEAFF
15	TRBV11-1	TRBJ2-2	.	TRBD1	TGTGCCAGCAGCTGGACAGGGGAGAACACCGGGGAGCTGTTTTTT	CASSWTGENTGELFF
17	TRBV15	TRBJ1-4	.	TRBD1	TGTGCCACCAGCAGAGCCAGGACAGGGGTTCGAGGTGAAAAACTGTTTTTT	CATSRARTGVRGEKLFF
16	TRBV28	TRBJ2-3	.	TRBD1	TGTGCCAGCTCCTCCCCCGGGACAGGGCCCCCAGATACGCAGTATTTT	CASSSPGTGPPDTQYF
13	TRBV19	TRBJ1-1	.	TRBD1	TGTGCCAGTAGTAACAGGGGGCGAGCTGAAGCTTTCTTT	CASSNRGRAEAFF
15	TRBV4-2	TRBJ2-1	.	.	TGTGCCAGCAGCCAAGACGGGCAGGGGTACAATGAGCAGTTCTTC	CASSQDGQGYNEQFF
11	TRBV7-9	TRBJ1-1	.	.	TGTGCCAGCAGCTTGCCCGGCGAAGCTTTCTTT	CASSLPGEAFF
12	TRBV29-1	TRBJ1-3	few	.	TGCAGCGTTGGCGTTTCGGGAAACACCATATATTTT	CSVGVSGNTIYF
14	TRBV5-6	TRBJ2-3	few	TRBD2	TGTGCCAGCAGCTTGAGCGGGGAGACAGATACGCAGTATTTT	CASSLSGETDTQYF
14	TRBV2	TRBJ1-4	.	TRBD1	TGTGCCAGCAGAGCGACAGGGGGGAGTGAAAAACTGTTTTTT	CASRATGGSEKLFF
17	TRBV27	TRBJ2-1	.	TRBD1	TGTGCCAGCAGTTCAAGCCTGGGGACAGGGTCCTACAATGAGCAGTTCTTC	CASSSSLGTGSYNEQFF
15	TRBV25-1	TRBJ1-6	.	.	TGTGCCAGCAGTGATAGTGGACCGAGAAATTCACCCCTCCACTTT	CASSDSGPRNSPLHF
15	TRBV11-3	TRBJ2-2	many	.	TGTGCCAGCAGCTTAGGGGGACCGAACACCGGGGAGCTGTTTTTT	CASSLGGPNTGELFF
14	TRBV12-3/TRBV12-4	TRBJ2-7	few	TRBD1	TGTGCCAGCAGTCCCTTGGACAGGCTCCACGAGCAGTACTTC	CASSPLDRLHEQYF
17	TRBV11-2	TRBJ1-5	.	.	TGTGCCAGCAGCCCAGGGTTTGCCGGACGAATCAATCAGCCCCAGCATTTT	CASSPGFAGRINQPQHF
14	TRBV4-1	TRBJ2-5	few	.	TGCGCCAGCAGCCAAGAGTCGAGACAAGAGACCCAGTACTTC	CASSQESRQETQYF